The following is a TCR beta chain sequence with its context. The antigen remains unidentified. The use of a sample-barcoded 5' primer and a J-beta primer mix characterized a second PCR of roughly 6 to 11 cycles. Carrying 12 random nucleotides, a template-switch adaptor labeled each individual cDNA molecule. Researchers report that each sample yielded at least 2.5 million CDR3-containing paired-end reads. MiXCR, run by TCRdb on the 5' RACE reads, gives a single entry per CDR3 protein. Of over 950,000 distinct CDR3 sequences listed, roughly half are singletons. This entry comes from a study of blood T cells in healthy people across ages. Study conclusions and caveats: From one million sequenced T cells, diversity estimates were lower bounds. Unsorted PBMCs blocked a conclusive comparison of naive and antigen-experienced cells.

The germline V gene has CDR1 SNHLY and CDR2 FYNNEI. CDR3 length: 13 amino acids. The clonotype was recovered from a woman aged 60-75 years in good health. Sequenced sample: blood. The chain combines TRBV2 with TRBJ2-5; D is unresolved. The assigned J gene may be wrong: the sequence end matches TRBJ2-7 better. The CDR3: CASSERRISEQYF. CDR3 bases: TGTGCCAGCAGTGAACGACGGATCTCCGAGCAGTACTTC.